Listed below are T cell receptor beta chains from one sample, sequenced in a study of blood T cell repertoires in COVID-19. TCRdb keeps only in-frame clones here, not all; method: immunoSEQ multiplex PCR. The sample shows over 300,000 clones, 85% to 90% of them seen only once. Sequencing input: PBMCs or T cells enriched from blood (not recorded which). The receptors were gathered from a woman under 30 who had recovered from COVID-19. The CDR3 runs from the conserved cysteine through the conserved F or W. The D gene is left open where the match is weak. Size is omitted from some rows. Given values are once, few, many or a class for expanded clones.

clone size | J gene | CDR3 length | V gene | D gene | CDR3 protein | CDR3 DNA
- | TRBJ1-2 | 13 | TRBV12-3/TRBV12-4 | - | CASSLRRLYGYTF | TGTGCCAGCAGTTTAAGGCGGTTATATGGCTACACCTTC
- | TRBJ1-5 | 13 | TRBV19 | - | CASSISWSQPQHF | TGTGCCAGTAGTATATCCTGGAGTCAGCCCCAGCATTTT
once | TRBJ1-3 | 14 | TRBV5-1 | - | CASSSQVTGNTIYF | TGCGCCAGCAGCTCACAGGTAACTGGAAACACCATATATTTT
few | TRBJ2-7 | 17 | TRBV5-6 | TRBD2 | CASSLYGTSGRVHEQYF | TGTGCCAGCAGCTTGTACGGTACTAGCGGGAGAGTCCACGAGCAGTACTTC
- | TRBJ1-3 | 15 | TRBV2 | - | CASSEARVSGNTIYF | TGTGCCAGCAGTGAAGCGAGGGTCTCTGGAAACACCATATATTTT
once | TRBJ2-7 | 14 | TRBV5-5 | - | CASSLDRVLDEQYF | TGTGCCAGCAGCTTGGACCGCGTCCTTGACGAGCAGTACTTC
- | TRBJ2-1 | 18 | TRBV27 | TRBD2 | CASSLFPPGGTVNNEQFF | TGTGCCAGCAGTTTATTCCCACCGGGGGGTACAGTAAACAATGAGCAGTTCTTC
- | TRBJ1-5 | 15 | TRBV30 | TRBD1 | CAWGGQTGGNQPQHF | TGTGCCTGGGGGGGCCAAACAGGGGGCAATCAGCCCCAGCATTTT
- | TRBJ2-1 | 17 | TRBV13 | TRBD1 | CASSLYRAGGPYNEQFF | TGTGCCAGCAGCTTATACCGGGCAGGGGGCCCTTACAATGAGCAGTTCTTC
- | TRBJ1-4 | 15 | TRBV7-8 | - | CASSFNGITNEKLFF | TGTGCCAGCAGCTTTAACGGGATAACGAATGAAAAACTGTTTTTT
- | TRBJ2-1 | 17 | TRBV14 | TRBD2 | CASSQERGTSGRAKQFF | TGTGCCAGCAGCCAAGAAAGAGGTACTAGCGGGAGGGCCAAGCAGTTCTTC
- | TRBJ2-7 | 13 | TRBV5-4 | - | CASSLAGHYEQYF | TGTGCCAGCAGCTTGGCCGGACACTACGAGCAGTACTTC
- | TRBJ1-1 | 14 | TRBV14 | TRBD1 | CASSQSTGGTEAFF | TGTGCCAGCAGCCAATCGACAGGGGGCACTGAAGCTTTCTTT
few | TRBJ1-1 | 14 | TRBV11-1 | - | CASSLSRGSTEAFF | TGTGCCAGCAGCTTATCGCGGGGCTCGACTGAAGCTTTCTTT
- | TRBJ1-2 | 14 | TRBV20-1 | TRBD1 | CSASGLTGEDGYTF | TGCAGTGCTAGTGGCCTTACAGGGGAAGATGGCTACACCTTC
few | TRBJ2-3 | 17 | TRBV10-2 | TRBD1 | CASSDPGQGVRTDTQYF | TGCGCCAGCAGTGACCCCGGACAGGGGGTGCGCACAGATACGCAGTATTTT
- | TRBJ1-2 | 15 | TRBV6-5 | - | CASSYSTGRGYGYTF | TGTGCCAGCAGTTACTCGACGGGCAGGGGCTATGGCTACACCTTC
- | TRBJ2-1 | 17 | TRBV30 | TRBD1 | CAWSKVNWGQGYNEQFF | TGTGCCTGGAGTAAGGTGAATTGGGGACAGGGTTACAATGAGCAGTTCTTC
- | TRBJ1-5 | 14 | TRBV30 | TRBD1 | CAWSVGGGVEPQHF | TGTGCCTGGAGTGTAGGGGGCGGGGTGGAGCCCCAGCATTTT
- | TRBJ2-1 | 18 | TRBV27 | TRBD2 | CASSLEGLAGPPYNEQFF | TGTGCCAGCAGTCTCGAGGGACTAGCGGGTCCCCCCTACAATGAGCAGTTCTTC
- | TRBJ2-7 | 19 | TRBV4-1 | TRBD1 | CASSQAFGTGGSRTYEQYF | TGCGCCAGCAGCCAAGCCTTCGGGACAGGGGGATCCCGAACCTACGAGCAGTACTTC
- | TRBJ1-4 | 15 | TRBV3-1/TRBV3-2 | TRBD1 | CASSPGGRANEKLFF | TGTGCCAGCAGCCCAGGGGGCAGGGCTAATGAAAAACTGTTTTTT
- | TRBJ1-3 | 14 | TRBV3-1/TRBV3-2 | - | CASSPQGSGNTIYF | TGTGCCAGCAGCCCACAGGGCTCTGGAAACACCATATATTTT
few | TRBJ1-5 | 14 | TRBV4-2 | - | CASSQDRGDPPQHF | TGTGCCAGCAGCCAAGATCGGGGGGACCCGCCCCAGCATTTT
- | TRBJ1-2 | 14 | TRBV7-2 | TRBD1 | CASSLSGQENGYTF | TGTGCCAGCAGCTTGTCGGGACAGGAGAATGGCTACACCTTC
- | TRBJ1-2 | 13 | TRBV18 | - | CASSTGSNYGYTF | TGTGCCAGCTCTACAGGGTCCAACTATGGCTACACCTTC
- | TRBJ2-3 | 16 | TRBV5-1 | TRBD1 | CASRFTPGQGKDTQYF | TGCGCCAGCAGATTTACACCGGGACAGGGGAAAGATACGCAGTATTTT
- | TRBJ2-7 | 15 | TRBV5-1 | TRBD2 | CASSSLSGVVHEQYF | TGCGCCAGCAGCTCACTTAGCGGGGTGGTCCACGAGCAGTACTTC
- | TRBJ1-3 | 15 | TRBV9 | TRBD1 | CASSVGTGARNTIYF | TGTGCCAGCAGCGTTGGGACAGGGGCCCGAAACACCATATATTTT
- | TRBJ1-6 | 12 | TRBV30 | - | CAWSAHPNSFHF | TGTGCCTGGAGTGCCCACCCTAATTCATTCCACTTT
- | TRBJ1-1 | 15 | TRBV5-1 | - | CASSFEGAGNTEAFF | TGCGCCAGCAGCTTCGAAGGGGCTGGGAACACTGAAGCTTTCTTT
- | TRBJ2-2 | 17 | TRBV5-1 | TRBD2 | CASSLAPSGSTIGELFF | TGCGCCAGCAGCTTGGCCCCGAGCGGGAGTACGATCGGGGAGCTGTTTTTT
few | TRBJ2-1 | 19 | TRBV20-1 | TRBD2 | CSASSLTSGRASSYNEQFF | TGCAGTGCTAGTTCCCTGACTAGCGGGAGGGCCAGCTCCTACAATGAGCAGTTCTTC
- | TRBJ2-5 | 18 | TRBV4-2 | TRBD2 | CASSQGTSGTHSGETQYF | TGTGCCAGCAGCCAAGGGACTAGCGGGACTCACTCGGGGGAGACCCAGTACTTC
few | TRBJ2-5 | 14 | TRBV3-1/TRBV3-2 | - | CASSQSGIQETQYF | TGTGCCAGCAGCCAATCGGGAATCCAAGAGACCCAGTACTTC
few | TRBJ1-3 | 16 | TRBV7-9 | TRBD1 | CASSLITGGYGNTIYF | TGTGCCAGCAGCCTAATTACAGGGGGCTATGGAAACACCATATATTTT
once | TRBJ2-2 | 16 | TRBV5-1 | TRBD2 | CASSLRLAGDTGELFF | TGCGCCAGCAGCTTGAGACTAGCGGGAGACACCGGGGAGCTGTTTTTT
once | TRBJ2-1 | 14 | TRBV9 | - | CASSVAGGRNEQFF | TGTGCCAGCAGCGTAGCCGGAGGTAGAAATGAGCAGTTCTTC
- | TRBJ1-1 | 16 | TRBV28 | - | CASSLCIPGADTEAFF | TGTGCCAGCAGTTTATGCATCCCAGGGGCCGACACTGAAGCTTTCTTT
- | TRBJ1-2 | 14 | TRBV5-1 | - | CASTPWGGSEGYTF | TGCGCCAGCACTCCCTGGGGGGGATCGGAGGGCTACACCTTC